These 5 T cell receptor beta chains came from one sample sequenced in a study of CD8 T cells in ankylosing spondylitis. Points from the study as a whole: Typical of ankylosing spondylitis blood, it appeared, was a TCR beta motif of several highly homologous variants.

What these receptors recognize is not known. TCRdb re-called the 5' RACE reads through MiXCR, storing one row per CDR3 protein. This sample has 700,000 to 850,000 distinct CDR3 sequences, with roughly 12% found just once. Sequences were obtained from blood, either unsorted or a sorted T cell fraction (not recorded which). The source of these receptors is a male donor with ankylosing spondylitis.

This clonotype was observed a handful of times. The chain recombines TRBV20-1 with TRBJ2-7; no clear D gene. Germline CDR1 is DFQATT and CDR2 is SNEGSKA (reference sequence). The CDR3 consists of 12 residues. V dropped 4 bases and J dropped 2 bases, with 9 bases sitting between them. In DNA, the CDR3 is TGCAGTGCTATCCCCCAAGCCTACGAGCAGTACTTC. It specifies CSAIPQAYEQYF.

This clonotype was seen only a few times. The chain combines TRBV20-1 with TRBJ2-1, with 7 bases aligning to TRBD2. V shed 7 bases and J 5 bases; nucleotides not matched to a gene: 2. The CDR3 is made up of 11 amino acids. Germline V lookup: CDR1 DFQATT, CDR2 SNEGSKA (reference sequence). The CDR3 loop is CSGAGNNEQFF. DNA of the CDR3: TGCAGTGGAGCGGGGAACAATGAGCAGTTCTTC.

There are a few counts of this clonotype. The chain couples TRBV7-2 to TRBJ2-6, with D perhaps TRBD2 (5 bases). CDR3 length: 16 residues. With 3 bases removed from V and 3 bases from J, the gap between germline ends came to 12 bases. Germline loops: CDR1 SGHTA, CDR2 FQGNSA. The chain's CDR3 is CASSFGGLFGANVLTF. The CDR3 nucleotides read TGTGCCAGCAGCTTCGGAGGACTGTTTGGGGCCAACGTCCTGACTTTC.

The rearrangement joins TRBV9 to TRBJ1-5; maybe TRBD1 (5 bases). V was pared by 0 bases and J by 6 bases, with 10 bases between. The germline V gene encodes CDR1 SGDLS and CDR2 YYNGEE. The CDR3 is 14 amino acids. The CDR3, as DNA: TGTGCCAGCAGCGTAGCTCTGGGGGTTCAGCCCCAGCATTTT. This sequence encodes CASSVALGVQPQHF.

This clonotype has a handful of counts. V and J are TRBV7-9 and TRBJ2-3; a weak D match, TRBD1 (6 bases). The CDR3 is made up of 17 amino acids. V lost 5 bases, J lost 8 bases, and 26 bases lay in between. Germline V lookup: CDR1 SEHNR, CDR2 FQNEAQ (reference sequence). The CDR3 loop reads CASSPHRTAEGGGTQYF. For the CDR3, the DNA is TGTGCCAGCAGCCCACATCGGACAGCCGAGGGTGGGGGTACGCAGTATTTT.